The source of this TCR beta chain is a study of T cell responses to AZD1222 COVID-19 vaccine. Sequenced by immunoSEQ multiplex PCR; TCRdb stores in-frame clones only, minus some. This sample has roughly 120,000 clones; 92% occur once, and the top ten carry about 7.7%. Germline V gene lookup returns CDR1 MDHEN and CDR2 SYDVKM. The ends were cut back, 5 bases at V and 0 bases at J, with 8 bases in the middle. CDR3 length equals 14 residues. This clonotype was obtained from an adult who received the AZD1222 COVID-19 vaccine. Material: peripheral blood, obtained 28 days after the second AZD1222 dose. The chain employs TRBV28 and TRBJ1-3, with D tentatively TRBD1 (6 bases). The CDR3 coding sequence is TGTGCCAGCAGTCCGGACAGCTCTGGAAACACCATATATTTT. This codes for CASSPDSSGNTIYF.